The next 28 T cell receptor beta chains were all read from a single sample in a study of blood T cells in healthy people across ages. A second about 6 to 12 cycle PCR used barcoded and J-beta primers. A single record per CDR3 protein comes from TCRdb applying MiXCR to the 5' RACE reads. The sample lists about 1 million distinct CDR3 sequences; 40% to 50% were seen once. The sample comprised blood. These receptors all come from a woman aged 55-70 years in good health.

This chain links TRBV25-1 with TRBJ1-5; TRBD1 matches at 8 bases. CDR1 and CDR2 from the germline V gene are MGHDK and SYGVNS. The CDR3 contains 14 residues. V dropped 1 base and J dropped 8; count of bases not matched to a gene: 4. The CDR3 DNA follows: TGTGCCAGCAGTGAATCACCGACAGGGGAGCCCCAGCATTTT. This codes for CASSESPTGEPQHF.

This clonotype was seen many times. The chain links TRBV11-2 to TRBJ2-6; D possibly uses TRBD1 or TRBD2 (6 bases each). Germline V gives CDR1 SGHAT, CDR2 FQNNGV. CDR3 length equals 14 residues. The ends were cut back, 11 bases at V and 2 bases at J, with 13 bases in the middle. In DNA, the CDR3 is TGTGCCTGTTTGGAGGGGGCTGGGGCCAACGTCCTGACTTTC. Amino acids: CACLEGAGANVLTF.

The V call is TRBV5-1, the J call TRBJ2-5, with 7 bases fitting TRBD2. The assigned J gene may be wrong: the sequence end matches TRBJ2-7 better. This CDR3 is 14 amino acids long. CDR1 is SGHRS and CDR2 is YFSETQ in the germline V gene. As DNA, the CDR3 is TGCGCCAGCAGCTTGGGCGGGACTACCCTCGAGCAGTACTTC. It is translated as CASSLGGTTLEQYF.

This clonotype occurred a few times. The chain is built from TRBV20-1 and TRBJ2-7, with 7 positions matching TRBD1. This CDR3 contains 13 residues. The germline gives CDR1 DFQATT, CDR2 SNEGSKA (reference sequence). The V and J ends lost 0 bases and 7 bases, in that order; junction bases with no gene match: 6. CDR3: CSAREGQFNEQYF. The CDR3 bases are TGCAGTGCTAGAGAGGGACAGTTCAATGAGCAGTACTTC.

As regards this clonotype: One junction end does not reproduce the germline sequence, and a read error may be involved. The chain links TRBV20-1 to TRBJ2-7; TRBD2 matches at 9 bases. Germline V gene sequence: CDR1 DFQATT, CDR2 SNEGSKA (reference sequence). The length of the CDR3 is 18 residues. In DNA, the CDR3 is TGCAGTGCTAGGGCCCTTGTCGGGGCTAGCGGGATATCCTACGCGCAGTACTTC. As protein: CSARALVGASGISYAQYF.

The rearrangement joins TRBV30 to TRBJ2-1; 7 bases map to TRBD1. The V segment lost 2 bases and the J segment 5 bases; nucleotides outside the gene matches: 3. Germline V gene sequence: CDR1 GTSNPN, CDR2 SVGIG (reference sequence). The CDR3 has 13 amino acids. The CDR3 spells CAWSRDSNNEQFF. DNA for the CDR3: TGTGCCTGGAGTCGGGACAGTAACAATGAGCAGTTCTTC. The full variable domain, with the rest looked up from reference TRBV30 and TRBJ2-1, is SQTIHQWPATLVQPVGSPLSLECTVEGTSNPNLYWYRQAAGRGLQLLFYSVGIGQISSEVPQNLSASRPQDRQFILSSKKLLLSDSGFYLCAWSRDSNNEQFFGPGTRLTVL.

This clonotype was detected a few times. The chain carries TRBV12-3 or TRBV12-4 and TRBJ2-4; 8 nucleotides agree with TRBD2. This CDR3 contains 13 residues. Trimming took 7 bases from V and 9 from J; bases not matched to a gene: 8. CDR3 amino acids: CASKGLERGIQYF. CDR3 bases: TGTGCCAGCAAGGGACTAGAGCGGGGCATTCAGTACTTC.

This clonotype was seen at least ten times. The chain links TRBV6-1 to TRBJ1-2, with D possibly matching TRBD1 (6 bases). The germline V gene has CDR1 MNHNS and CDR2 SASEGT. This CDR3 has 13 residues. The V and J ends lost 7 bases and 5 bases respectively, with 14 bases between them. The CDR3 region has the DNA TGTGCCAGCATCGAAGGGGGGGGATATGGCTACACCTTC. Amino acids: CASIEGGGYGYTF.

This clonotype turned up a few times. This chain links TRBV18 with TRBJ2-5; D is possibly TRBD1 (6 bases). The V and J ends lost 4 bases and 2 bases respectively, with 11 bases between them. Germline CDR1 KGHSH, CDR2 LQKENI. This CDR3 has 14 amino acids. The CDR3 spells CASSQTGTQETQYF. DNA for the CDR3: TGTGCCAGCTCACAGACAGGAACGCAAGAGACCCAGTACTTC.

This rearrangement joins TRBV3-1 to TRBJ1-6; tentatively, D is TRBD1 (6 bases). V lost 4 bases and J 4 bases, leaving 17 bases between the germline ends. Germline values: CDR1 LGHDT, CDR2 YNNKEL (reference sequence). The CDR3 has 17 amino acids. The CDR3 nucleotides read TGTGCCAGCAGCCCGGCGACACAGGGAAGATATAATTCACCCCTCCACTTT. Protein sequence: CASSPATQGRYNSPLHF.

A note on this clonotype: A single base separates this from a much larger clone, so it may be a read error. V gene TRBV5-1 combines with J gene TRBJ1-1; the D is unclear. The length of the CDR3 is 12 residues. Trimming took 5 bases from V and 6 from J, leaving 11 bases between them. Per the germline V gene, CDR1 is SGHRS and CDR2 is YFSETQ. The DNA of the CDR3 is TGCGCCAGCAGGCGGGGAGACGCTGAAGCTTTCTTT. This sequence encodes CASRRGDAEAFF.

The V and J genes are TRBV6-2 or TRBV6-3 and TRBJ1-5, with 8 positions matching TRBD1. The CDR3 loop spans 15 amino acids. The germline V gene encodes CDR1 MNHEY and CDR2 SVGEGT. Trimming at V came to 6 bases and at J to 1 base, leaving 5 bases not matched to a gene. CDR3 nucleotide sequence: TGTGCCAGCAGATTACAGGGGGTGAGCAATCAGCCCCAGCATTTT. Translating it yields CASRLQGVSNQPQHF.

The CDR3 nucleotides are TGCAGTGCTAGAGGGGACAGGGGTCTGTTCGCCTATGGCTACACCTTC. The encoded protein is CSARGDRGLFAYGYTF. The chain recombines TRBV20-1 with TRBJ1-2; 10 bases are a match to TRBD1. V lost 1 base to trimming and J lost 4 bases; unmatched junction nucleotides: 9. The CDR3 covers 16 residues. Germline values: CDR1 DFQATT, CDR2 SNEGSKA (reference sequence).

The V call is TRBV2, the J call TRBJ2-3; 11 bases line up with TRBD2. The J segment lost 3 bases and the V segment lost 6 bases, leaving 8 bases of the junction unmatched. CDR3 size: 16 residues. Looked up from germline, CDR1 is SNHLY and CDR2 is FYNNEI. Here the CDR3 reads CASRDNRLAGTDTQYF. Written as DNA, the CDR3 is TGTGCCAGCAGAGACAATAGACTAGCGGGGACAGATACGCAGTATTTT.

This clonotype appeared a few times. The chain carries TRBV20-1 and TRBJ1-4; D is uncertain. This CDR3 region has 14 residues. Per the germline V gene, CDR1 is DFQATT and CDR2 is SNEGSKA (reference sequence). V was cut by 1 base and J by 5 bases, with 11 bases left in between. CDR3 sequence: CSARAASFNEKLFF. For the CDR3, the DNA is TGCAGTGCTAGAGCGGCCAGTTTCAATGAAAAACTGTTTTTT.

The J gene is TRBJ2-1, the V gene TRBV20-1; 9 bases are shared with TRBD2. V shed 0 bases and J 10 bases; nucleotides not matched to a gene: 10. The CDR3 runs to 15 residues. Germline V lookup: CDR1 DFQATT, CDR2 SNEGSKA (reference sequence). Written as DNA, the CDR3 is TGCAGTGCTAGAGATTCATCTAGCGGGACGGGCGAGCAGTTCTTC. It translates to CSARDSSSGTGEQFF.

This clonotype was seen a handful of times. The chain employs TRBV5-1 and TRBJ2-7; TRBD2 matches at 14 bases. This CDR3 is 16 amino acids long. J lost 2 bases, V lost 2 bases, and 3 bases had no gene match. CDR1 and CDR2 from the germline V gene are SGHRS and YFSETQ. CDR3 sequence: CASSFGTSGSPYEQYF. CDR3 bases: TGCGCCAGCAGCTTTGGGACTAGCGGGAGTCCCTACGAGCAGTACTTC. The variable domain in full, completed from reference TRBV5-1 and TRBJ2-7, reads KAGVTQTPRYLIKTRGQQVTLSCSPISGHRSVSWYQQTPGQGLQFLFEYFSETQRNKGNFPGRFSGRQFSNSRSEMNVSTLELGDSALYLCASSFGTSGSPYEQYFGPGTRLTVT.

This clonotype was detected a few times. The chain recombines TRBV6-5 with TRBJ1-2; D is unresolved. Germline V gene lookup returns CDR1 MNHEY and CDR2 SVGAGI. The CDR3 is 14 amino acids. V lost 0 bases and J 8 bases, leaving 13 bases between the germline ends. The CDR3 DNA reads TGTGCCAGCAGTTACTCGATAGCGTTTGGAGGCTACACCTTC. Its translation: CASSYSIAFGGYTF.

The chain joins TRBV9 to TRBJ1-5, with a tentative D call TRBD1 (5 bases). Germline CDR1 and CDR2: SGDLS and YYNGEE. The CDR3 totals 12 residues. Trimming shortened V by 8 bases and J by 6 bases, and 12 bases separated the two germline ends. CDR3 in DNA: TGTGCCAGTGGGGGGGGTCTTCAGCCCCAGCATTTT. Translation gives CASGGGLQPQHF.

This clonotype was seen once. The V and J genes are TRBV10-3 and TRBJ1-6; 9 nucleotides line up with TRBD1. V was clipped by 6 bases and J by 6 bases; unmatched bases: 0. Germline V lookup: CDR1 ENHRY, CDR2 SYGVKD. The CDR3 has 13 residues. The CDR3 sequence: CAIRTGGNSPLHF. The CDR3 DNA reads as TGTGCCATCAGGACAGGGGGTAATTCACCCCTCCACTTT.

The CDR3 here is CASGPRGNSPLHF. The CDR3 bases are TGTGCCAGCGGGCCCCGCGGTAATTCACCCCTCCACTTT. The J gene is TRBJ1-6, the V gene TRBV2; D call uncertain. The CDR3 runs 13 residues. The V end lost 8 bases, the J end lost 6 bases, and 11 bases lay between the germline ends. The germline gives CDR1 SNHLY, CDR2 FYNNEI.

This clonotype was seen a few times. The chain recombines TRBV5-1 with TRBJ2-5; 11 bases map to TRBD2. The CDR3 has 16 amino acids. With V trimmed by 5 bases and J by 1 base, 7 bases remained unmatched. The germline V gene encodes CDR1 SGHRS and CDR2 YFSETQ. The CDR3 DNA is TGCGCCAGCAGTGCCGGACTAGCGGGCCTCCAAGAGACCCAGTACTTC. This encodes CASSAGLAGLQETQYF.

This chain uses TRBV20-1 with TRBJ2-1; TRBD2 matches 8 bases. V dropped 3 bases and J dropped 3; count of bases not matched to a gene: 7. Germline V lookup: CDR1 DFQATT, CDR2 SNEGSKA (reference sequence). The CDR3 covers 15 residues. CDR3: CSASQREQLYNEQFF. For the CDR3, the DNA is TGCAGTGCTAGCCAGCGGGAGCAGCTCTACAATGAGCAGTTCTTC.

The chain uses TRBV2 and TRBJ2-1; the match to TRBD2 covers 9 bases. Germline trimming cut 5 bases from V and 6 bases from J; bases unmatched to any gene: 11. The CDR3 is 16 residues long. The germline V gene encodes CDR1 SNHLY and CDR2 FYNNEI. The CDR3 DNA reads as TGTGCCAGCAGTAGACTAGCGGAGGCCCCAGGCAATGAGCAGTTCTTC. Translation: CASSRLAEAPGNEQFF.

V and J are TRBV20-1 and TRBJ1-2; 9 nucleotides align to TRBD1. The germline gives CDR1 DFQATT, CDR2 SNEGSKA (reference sequence). The CDR3 spans 14 residues. V lost 3 bases and J lost 2; bases outside the gene matches: 4. The DNA of the CDR3 is TGCAGTGCTAGGTTTGGACAGGGGAACTATGGCTACACCTTC. Its translation: CSARFGQGNYGYTF.

CDR3 loop: CASGGGGPTPYEQYF. CDR3 nucleotides: TGTGCCTCGGGGGGGGGAGGGCCTACCCCCTACGAGCAGTACTTC. The rearrangement joins TRBV30 to TRBJ2-7, with 8 bases identical to TRBD2. J was trimmed by 2 bases and V by 7 bases; bases with no gene match: 13. In germline, CDR1 is GTSNPN, CDR2 SVGIG (reference sequence). This CDR3 contains 15 residues.

The rearrangement uses TRBV6-6 and TRBJ2-7; TRBD1 aligns across 9 bases. V shed 5 bases and J 6 bases; nucleotides not matched to a gene: 8. Germline lookup yields CDR1 MNHNY and CDR2 SVGAGI (reference sequence). The CDR3 has 14 residues. The DNA of the CDR3 is TGTGCCAGCAGTCCCGGGACAGGGATGAGCGAGCAGTACTTC. Its translation is CASSPGTGMSEQYF.

This chain connects TRBV2 to TRBJ2-2; 13 positions match TRBD2. Germline V gene sequence: CDR1 SNHLY, CDR2 FYNNEI. The CDR3 length is 16 residues. Trimming took 10 bases from V and 5 from J; bases not matched to a gene: 10. In DNA form, the CDR3 reads TGTGCCACCAGGACTAGCGGGAGCCCCGGGACCGGGGAGCTGTTTTTT. Its translation: CATRTSGSPGTGELFF. The whole variable domain, filled in from reference TRBV2 and TRBJ2-2, reads EPEVTQTPSHQVTQMGQEVILRCVPISNHLYFYWYRQILGQKVEFLVSFYNNEISEKSEIFDDQFSVERPDGSNFTLKIRSTKLEDSAMYFCATRTSGSPGTGELFFGEGSRLTVL.